Below, 27 T cell receptor beta chains from the same sample are listed, as sequenced in a study of T cell responses to AZD1222 COVID-19 vaccine. Data came from immunoSEQ multiplex PCR; TCRdb stores just in-frame clones and leaves some out. The sample holds approximately 67,000 clones, approximately 90% seen once. The source was peripheral blood, collected 28 days after the second AZD1222 dose. The receptors originated from an adult who received the AZD1222 COVID-19 vaccine.

The rearrangement links TRBV13 to TRBJ2-1, with TRBD2 matching over 10 bases. V dropped 4 bases and J dropped 9; count of bases not matched to a gene: 6. Germline-derived CDR1 and CDR2 are PRHDT and FYEKMQ (reference sequence). The CDR3 length is 14 residues. The CDR3 reads CASSSLAGASEQFF. The CDR3 DNA sequence: TGTGCCAGCAGCTCCCTAGCGGGAGCTAGTGAGCAGTTCTTC.

The chain employs TRBV6-5 and TRBJ2-7; no clear D gene. The germline V gene has CDR1 MNHEY and CDR2 SVGAGI. V shed 4 bases and J shed 2 bases, with 12 bases lying between them. This CDR3 is built from 14 residues. The CDR3 is CASSSPLVAYEQYF. CDR3 DNA: TGTGCCAGCAGTTCCCCCCTCGTCGCCTACGAGCAGTACTTC.

V and J are TRBV5-1 and TRBJ1-2; D might be TRBD1 (5 bases). This CDR3 region has 14 residues. The ends were cut back, 0 bases at V and 8 bases at J, with 14 bases in the middle. Germline CDR1 and CDR2: SGHRS and YFSETQ. The CDR3 here is CASSLGIGGEGYTF. The CDR3 DNA sequence: TGCGCCAGCAGCTTGGGCATTGGAGGGGAGGGCTACACCTTC.

This clone was seen only a few times. This chain joins TRBV7-9 and TRBJ1-5; D is unclear. The germline CDR1 and CDR2 sequences are SEHNR and FQNEAQ (reference sequence). The V and J ends lost 1 base and 4 bases respectively, with 5 bases between them. The CDR3 is made up of 13 amino acids. CDR3 nucleotides: TGTGCCAGCAGCTTAGTGGCGAATCAGCCCCAGCATTTT. It codes for CASSLVANQPQHF. Using reference TRBV7-9 and TRBJ1-5 for the parts outside the CDR3, the full variable domain is DTGVSQNPRHKITKRGQNVTFRCDPISEHNRLYWYRQTLGQGPEFLTYFQNEAQLEKSRLLSDRFSAERPKGSFSTLEIQRTEQGDSAMYLCASSLVANQPQHFGDGTRLSIL.

The rearrangement uses TRBV14 and TRBJ1-1; D gene unclear. CDR1 and CDR2 from the germline V gene are SGHDN and FVKESK. This CDR3 has 15 amino acids. Deletions cut 1 base from V and 12 bases from J, with 21 bases between. The CDR3 nucleotides read TGTGCCAGCAGCCAAGGGGGATTTTTGGCCTTCAGCCCTTTCTTT. This codes for CASSQGGFLAFSPFF.

In its sample, this clone was seen a few times. This rearrangement joins TRBV18 to TRBJ2-2, with 9 positions matching TRBD1. The CDR3 runs 15 residues. V dropped 4 bases and J dropped 4; count of bases not matched to a gene: 4. Germline V gene data show CDR1 as KGHSH and CDR2 as LQKENI. DNA of the CDR3: TGTGCCAGCTCACTCGGACAGGGGAGCACCGGGGAGCTGTTTTTT. It codes for CASSLGQGSTGELFF.

The gene calls are TRBV27 and TRBJ1-2, with 9 bases lining up with TRBD1. V was pared by 2 bases and J by 4 bases, with 8 bases of the junction left unmatched. Per the germline V gene, CDR1 is MNHEY and CDR2 is SMNVEV (reference sequence). This CDR3 contains 16 residues. The CDR3 nucleotides are TGTGCCAGCAGTTTAACCGGGACAGGGACCCCCTATGGCTACACCTTC. Amino acid sequence: CASSLTGTGTPYGYTF.

The chain has TRBV6-1 and TRBJ2-7; 8 bases are a match to TRBD2. The CDR3 extends over 14 amino acids. The germline V gene encodes CDR1 MNHNS and CDR2 SASEGT. With 2 bases clipped from V and 2 bases from J, the junction kept 2 bases outside the gene matches. The CDR3 region is CASSEQREPYEQYF. For the CDR3, the DNA is TGTGCCAGCAGTGAACAGCGGGAGCCCTACGAGCAGTACTTC.

The DNA for the CDR3 is TGTGCCAGCAGTTCGGGACTAGCGGGAAGGTTCGAGCAGTACTTC. Residues: CASSSGLAGRFEQYF. The chain couples TRBV7-2 to TRBJ2-7; TRBD2 matches 13 bases. The J segment lost 6 bases and the V segment lost 6 bases, leaving 8 bases of the junction unmatched. Germline values: CDR1 SGHTA, CDR2 FQGNSA. The CDR3 is 15 residues long.

This chain joins TRBV10-3 and TRBJ2-2; 9 positions match TRBD1. Germline V gives CDR1 ENHRY, CDR2 SYGVKD. The CDR3 covers 14 residues. With V trimmed by 5 bases and J by 6 bases, 4 bases remained unmatched. The CDR3 DNA sequence: TGTGCCATCAGTCGGACAGGGGAGGCCGGGGAGCTGTTTTTT. It codes for CAISRTGEAGELFF.

This clone has more than one count but fewer than ten. This chain joins TRBV10-3 and TRBJ2-3; 12 bases align to TRBD2. In germline, CDR1 is ENHRY, CDR2 SYGVKD. CDR3 size: 18 residues. V was clipped by 4 bases and J by 0 bases; unmatched bases: 8. This CDR3 reads CAISAGLAGKTSTDTQYF. CDR3 DNA: TGTGCCATCAGTGCCGGACTAGCGGGGAAGACTAGCACAGATACGCAGTATTTT.

The chain recombines TRBV19 with TRBJ2-2; no clear D. Germline loops: CDR1 LNHDA, CDR2 SQIVND (reference sequence). V dropped 3 bases and J dropped 7 bases, with 6 bases sitting between them. The CDR3 contains 12 residues. In nucleotides, the CDR3 is TGTGCCAGTAGTATCCAGGACGGGGAGCTGTTTTTT. Amino acid sequence: CASSIQDGELFF. Complete variable domain (other parts from reference TRBV19 and TRBJ2-2): DGGITQSPKYLFRKEGQNVTLSCEQNLNHDAMYWYRQDPGQGLRLIYYSQIVNDFQKGDIAEGYSVSREKKESFPLTVTSAQKNPTAFYLCASSIQDGELFFGEGSRLTVL.

The V gene is TRBV28, the J gene TRBJ1-1; D is unresolved. With 5 bases removed from V and 3 bases from J, the gap between germline ends came to 16 bases. The germline V gene encodes CDR1 MDHEN and CDR2 SYDVKM. The CDR3 extends over 15 amino acids. The CDR3 DNA reads as TGTGCCAGCAGTCCCCCGGCCCATTGGGACACTGAAGCTTTCTTT. It is translated as CASSPPAHWDTEAFF.

The rearrangement joins TRBV9 to TRBJ2-1, with D perhaps matching TRBD1 or TRBD2 (5 bases each). The CDR3 has 17 residues. Trimming pared 3 bases from V and 0 bases from J, leaving 16 bases between. Germline lookup yields CDR1 SGDLS and CDR2 YYNGEE. The DNA of the CDR3 is TGTGCCAGCAGCGCGACCGGGACGAAGCTCTCCTACAATGAGCAGTTCTTC. This sequence encodes CASSATGTKLSYNEQFF.

This clone has more than one count but fewer than ten. The chain recombines TRBV10-3 with TRBJ2-5, with 8 nucleotides matching TRBD1. The CDR3 is 15 residues long. The J segment lost 5 bases and the V segment lost 3 bases, leaving 8 bases of the junction unmatched. Germline-derived CDR1 and CDR2 are ENHRY and SYGVKD. CDR3 in amino acids: CAISEPQGASETQYF. The CDR3 DNA reads as TGTGCCATCAGTGAACCGCAGGGGGCCTCGGAGACCCAGTACTTC.

This chain connects TRBV29-1 to TRBJ2-3; TRBD2 might be the D (6 bases). The CDR3 is 13 amino acids. Germline V gives CDR1 SQVTM, CDR2 ANQGSEA. V was pared by 4 bases and J by 8 bases, with 16 bases between. CDR3 region: CSVVGGAEGTQYF. In DNA form, the CDR3 reads TGCAGCGTTGTAGGAGGGGCAGAGGGTACGCAGTATTTT.

The chain couples TRBV18 to TRBJ1-5; D possibly corresponds to TRBD1 (5 bases). Trimming took off 5 bases at V and 3 bases at J, with 11 bases between the two ends. This CDR3 has 14 residues. CDR1 and CDR2 (germline): KGHSH, LQKENI. This chain's CDR3 is CASSYGGDNQPQHF. For the CDR3, the DNA is TGTGCCAGCTCATACGGGGGGGACAATCAGCCCCAGCATTTT.

The rearrangement uses TRBV6-2 or TRBV6-3 and TRBJ1-2; 8 bases align to TRBD1. V trimming: 6 bases; J trimming: 2 bases; junction bases outside the gene matches: 17. The CDR3 sequence is 18 residues long. In germline, CDR1 is MNHEY, CDR2 SVGEGT. This chain's CDR3 is CASSLTYLGQGNNYGYTF. The CDR3 region has the DNA TGTGCCAGCAGCCTTACGTACCTAGGACAGGGAAACAACTATGGCTACACCTTC.

This clone showed up just once. The rearrangement joins TRBV5-4 to TRBJ2-1; TRBD2 aligns across 9 bases. V lost 0 bases, J lost 3 bases, and 4 bases stayed unmatched. This CDR3 is 16 amino acids long. The V gene's germline CDR1 is SGHNT and CDR2 YYREEE (reference sequence). Written as DNA, the CDR3 is TGTGCCAGCAGCTTGGTAGGTAGCGGGAGCTACAATGAGCAGTTCTTC. Translation: CASSLVGSGSYNEQFF.

This clone was counted between two and nine times. The J gene is TRBJ1-2, the V gene TRBV6-5, with 9 bases that match TRBD1. The V gene's germline CDR1 is MNHEY and CDR2 SVGAGI. There are 15 residues in the CDR3. J gave up 4 bases and V 6 bases, and 9 bases lay outside the gene matches. CDR3 amino acids: CASSRGTGSIYGYTF. The CDR3 DNA follows: TGTGCCAGCAGCAGAGGGACAGGGAGTATCTATGGCTACACCTTC.

About this clone itself: The sample holds other DNA sequences that translate to the same CDR3. The rearrangement links TRBV5-1 to TRBJ2-7, with TRBD1 matching 10 bases. The trim removed 0 bases at V and 5 bases at J, leaving 5 bases unmatched. The CDR3 has 15 residues. Germline V gives CDR1 SGHRS, CDR2 YFSETQ. CDR3: CASSLGGQGIHEQYF. The CDR3 DNA sequence: TGCGCCAGCAGCTTGGGGGGACAGGGGATCCACGAGCAGTACTTC.

This clone was counted a few times. The chain links TRBV28 to TRBJ2-7, with 8 bases matching TRBD2. Germline V gene lookup returns CDR1 MDHEN and CDR2 SYDVKM. The CDR3 is 18 amino acids. The junction had 20 bases not matched to a gene; V was cut back by 3 bases and J by 7 bases. DNA for the CDR3: TGTGCCAGCAGTTTGTTACTAGCGGAAAAGTCTAGTAGGAGTGAGCAGTACTTC. Its protein is CASSLLLAEKSSRSEQYF.

This chain links TRBV5-8 with TRBJ2-1; D not resolved. Trimming removed 4 bases from V and 10 bases from J, with 12 bases in between. There are 12 residues in the CDR3. Germline V gene lookup returns CDR1 SGHTS and CDR2 YDEGEE. CDR3 nucleotide sequence: TGTGCCAGCAGCCAACAAAGGCGGGAGCAGTTCTTC. Translation: CASSQQRREQFF.

The CDR3 loop reads CASSQERLAGGPAYEQYF. CDR3 DNA sequence: TGTGCCAGCAGCCAAGAGCGGCTAGCGGGAGGCCCAGCCTACGAGCAGTACTTC. The rearrangement links TRBV3-1 (or the pseudogene TRBV3-2) to TRBJ2-7; TRBD2 agrees at 11 bases. J lost 2 bases, V lost 0 bases, and 9 bases had no gene match. From germline, CDR1 is LGHDT and CDR2 YNNKEL (reference sequence). The CDR3 covers 18 residues.

The chain links TRBV6-1 to TRBJ1-2; TRBD1 aligns across 8 bases. Germline CDR1 is MNHNS and CDR2 is SASEGT. Trimming cost V 0 bases and J 4 bases; bases outside gene matches: 10. This CDR3 is 17 amino acids long. CDR3 protein: CASSEAGLRTGSYGYTF. CDR3 DNA sequence: TGTGCCAGCAGTGAAGCTGGGCTGCGGACAGGGTCCTATGGCTACACCTTC.

The chain combines TRBV6-5 with TRBJ1-1; D gene unclear. V was trimmed by 6 bases and J by 2 bases, leaving 16 bases between them. CDR3 length equals 15 residues. Germline V CDR1 and CDR2: MNHEY, SVGAGI. The CDR3 DNA is TGTGCCAGCAGCCCGGAGGGATTTTTCAACACTGAAGCTTTCTTT. This encodes CASSPEGFFNTEAFF.

The V call is TRBV29-1, the J call TRBJ2-1; D remains unclear. With 3 bases removed from V and 9 bases from J, the gap between germline ends came to 12 bases. The CDR3 is 12 amino acids. Germline V lookup: CDR1 SQVTM, CDR2 ANQGSEA. Here the CDR3 reads CSVDLAAGEQFF. DNA of the CDR3: TGCAGCGTTGATTTGGCAGCCGGTGAGCAGTTCTTC.